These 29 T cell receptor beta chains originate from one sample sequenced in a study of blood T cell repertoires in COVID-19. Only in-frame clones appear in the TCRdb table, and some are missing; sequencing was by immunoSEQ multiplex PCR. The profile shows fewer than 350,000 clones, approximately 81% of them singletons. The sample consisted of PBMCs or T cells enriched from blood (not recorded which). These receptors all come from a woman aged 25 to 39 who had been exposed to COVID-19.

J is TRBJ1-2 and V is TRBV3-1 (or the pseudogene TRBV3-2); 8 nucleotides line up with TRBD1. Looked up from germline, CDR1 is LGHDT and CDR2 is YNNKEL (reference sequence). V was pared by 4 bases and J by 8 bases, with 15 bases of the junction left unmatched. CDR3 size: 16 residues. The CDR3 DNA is TGTGCCAGCAGCCGAAATCAGGGGGCGCAGGCAGTCGGCTACACCTTC. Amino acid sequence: CASSRNQGAQAVGYTF.

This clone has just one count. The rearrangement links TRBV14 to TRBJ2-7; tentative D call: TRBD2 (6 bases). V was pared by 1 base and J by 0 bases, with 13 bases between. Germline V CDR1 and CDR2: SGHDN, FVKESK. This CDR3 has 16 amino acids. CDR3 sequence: CASSQGLGLPSYEQYF. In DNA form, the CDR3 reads TGTGCCAGCAGCCAAGGACTTGGACTACCCTCCTACGAGCAGTACTTC.

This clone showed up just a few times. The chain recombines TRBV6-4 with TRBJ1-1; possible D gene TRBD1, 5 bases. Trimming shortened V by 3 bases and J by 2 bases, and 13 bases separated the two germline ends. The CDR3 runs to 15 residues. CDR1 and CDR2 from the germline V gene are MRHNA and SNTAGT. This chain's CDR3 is CASSEDSGGNTEAFF. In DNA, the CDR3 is TGTGCCAGCAGTGAAGACTCCGGGGGTAACACTGAAGCTTTCTTT.

The CDR3 nucleotides are TGTGCCAGCGTTCAGGGTCCAGGGGGCCACACTGAAGCTTTCTTT. Translated, it gives CASVQGPGGHTEAFF. The V call is TRBV6-5, the J call TRBJ1-1; TRBD1 agrees at 8 bases. The CDR3 totals 15 residues. J gave up 3 bases and V 8 bases, and 11 bases lay outside the gene matches. Germline CDR1 MNHEY, CDR2 SVGAGI.

The DNA for the CDR3 is TGTGCCAGCAGCGACAGCATATACTATGGCTACACCTTC. It is translated as CASSDSIYYGYTF. V is TRBV9 and J is TRBJ1-2; no definite D call. CDR1 SGDLS and CDR2 YYNGEE come from the germline V gene. V was trimmed by 3 bases and J by 3 bases, leaving 9 bases between them. The CDR3 length is 13 residues. Supplemented by reference TRBV9 and TRBJ1-2, the full variable domain reads DSGVTQTPKHLITATGQRVTLRCSPRSGDLSVYWYQQSLDQGLQFLIQYYNGEERAKGNILERFSAQQFPDLHSELNLSSLELGDSALYFCASSDSIYYGYTFGSGTRLTVV.

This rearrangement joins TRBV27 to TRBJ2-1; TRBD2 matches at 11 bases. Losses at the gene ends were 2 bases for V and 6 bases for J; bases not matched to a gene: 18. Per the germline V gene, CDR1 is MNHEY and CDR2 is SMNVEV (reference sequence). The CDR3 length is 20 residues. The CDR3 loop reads CASSLEKWGWGLAAINEQFF. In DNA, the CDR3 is TGTGCCAGCAGTTTAGAGAAGTGGGGCTGGGGACTAGCGGCTATCAATGAGCAGTTCTTC.

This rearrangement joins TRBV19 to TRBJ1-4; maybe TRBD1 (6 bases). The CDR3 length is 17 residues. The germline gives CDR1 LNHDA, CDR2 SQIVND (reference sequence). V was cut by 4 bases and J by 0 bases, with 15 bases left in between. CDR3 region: CASSKNTGIATNEKLFF. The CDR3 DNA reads TGTGCCAGTAGTAAAAATACAGGGATAGCAACTAATGAAAAACTGTTTTTT. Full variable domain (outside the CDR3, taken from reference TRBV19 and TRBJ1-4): DGGITQSPKYLFRKEGQNVTLSCEQNLNHDAMYWYRQDPGQGLRLIYYSQIVNDFQKGDIAEGYSVSREKKESFPLTVTSAQKNPTAFYLCASSKNTGIATNEKLFFGSGTQLSVL.

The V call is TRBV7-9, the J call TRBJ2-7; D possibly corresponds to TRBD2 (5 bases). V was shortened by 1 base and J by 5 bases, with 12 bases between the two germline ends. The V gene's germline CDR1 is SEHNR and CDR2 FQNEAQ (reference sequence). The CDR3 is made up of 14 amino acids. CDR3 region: CASSLVGSVNEQYF. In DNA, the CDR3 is TGTGCCAGCAGCTTAGTGGGTAGCGTGAACGAGCAGTACTTC.

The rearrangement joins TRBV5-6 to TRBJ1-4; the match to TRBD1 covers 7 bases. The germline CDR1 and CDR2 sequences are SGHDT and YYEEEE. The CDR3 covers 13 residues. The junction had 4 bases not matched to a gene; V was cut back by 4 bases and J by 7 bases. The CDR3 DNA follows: TGTGCCAGCAGCAGGGGGCGGGCTGAAAAACTGTTTTTT. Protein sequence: CASSRGRAEKLFF.

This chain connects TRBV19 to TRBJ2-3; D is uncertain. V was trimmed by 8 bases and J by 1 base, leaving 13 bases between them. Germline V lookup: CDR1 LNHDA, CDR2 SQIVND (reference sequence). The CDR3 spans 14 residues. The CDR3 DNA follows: TGTGCCAGTCAGAGTGCGCAGGGCACAGATACGCAGTATTTT. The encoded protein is CASQSAQGTDTQYF.

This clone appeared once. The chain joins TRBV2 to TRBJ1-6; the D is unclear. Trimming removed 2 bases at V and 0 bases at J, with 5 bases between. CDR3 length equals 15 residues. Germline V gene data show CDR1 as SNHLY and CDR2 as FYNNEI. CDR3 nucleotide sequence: TGTGCCAGCAGTGAACGTAGCTCCTATAATTCACCCCTCCACTTT. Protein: CASSERSSYNSPLHF.

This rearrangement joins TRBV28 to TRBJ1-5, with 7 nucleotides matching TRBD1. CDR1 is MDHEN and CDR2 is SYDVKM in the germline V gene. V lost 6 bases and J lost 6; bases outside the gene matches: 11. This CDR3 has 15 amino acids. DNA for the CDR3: TGTGCCAGCAGCTCCGGACAGGAAGGGATTCAGCCCCAGCATTTT. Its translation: CASSSGQEGIQPQHF. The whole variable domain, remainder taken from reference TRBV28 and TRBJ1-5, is DVKVTQSSRYLVKRTGEKVFLECVQDMDHENMFWYRQDPGLGLRLIYFSYDVKMKEKGDIPEGYSVSREKKERFSLILESASTNQTSMYLCASSSGQEGIQPQHFGDGTRLSIL.

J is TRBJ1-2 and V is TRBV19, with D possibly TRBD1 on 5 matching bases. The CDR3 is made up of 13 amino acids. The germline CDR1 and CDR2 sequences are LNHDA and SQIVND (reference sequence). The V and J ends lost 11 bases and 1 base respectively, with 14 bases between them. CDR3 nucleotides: TGTGCCTCACGGAGGGGAGTTAACTATGGCTACACCTTC. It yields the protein CASRRGVNYGYTF. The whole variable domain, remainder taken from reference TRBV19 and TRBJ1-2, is DGGITQSPKYLFRKEGQNVTLSCEQNLNHDAMYWYRQDPGQGLRLIYYSQIVNDFQKGDIAEGYSVSREKKESFPLTVTSAQKNPTAFYLCASRRGVNYGYTFGSGTRLTVV.

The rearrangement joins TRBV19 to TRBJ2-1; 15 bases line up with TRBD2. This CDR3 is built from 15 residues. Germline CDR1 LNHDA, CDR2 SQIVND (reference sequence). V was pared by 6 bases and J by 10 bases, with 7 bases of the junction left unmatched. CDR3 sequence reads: CASRKEGLAGGEQFF. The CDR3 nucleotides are TGTGCCAGTAGGAAAGAGGGACTAGCGGGAGGAGAGCAGTTCTTC.

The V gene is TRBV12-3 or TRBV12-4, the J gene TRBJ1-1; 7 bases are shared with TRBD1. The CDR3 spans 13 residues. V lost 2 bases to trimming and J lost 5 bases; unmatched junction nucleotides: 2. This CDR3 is CASSLSRGTEAFF. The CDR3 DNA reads TGTGCCAGCAGTTTAAGCAGGGGGACTGAAGCTTTCTTT.

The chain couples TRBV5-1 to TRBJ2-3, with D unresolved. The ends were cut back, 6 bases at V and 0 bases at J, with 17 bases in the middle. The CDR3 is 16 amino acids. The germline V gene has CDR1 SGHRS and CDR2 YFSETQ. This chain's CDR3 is CASTPKTRSSTDTQYF. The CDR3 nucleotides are TGCGCCAGCACCCCAAAGACACGGTCAAGCACAGATACGCAGTATTTT. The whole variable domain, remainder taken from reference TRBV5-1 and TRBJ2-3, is KAGVTQTPRYLIKTRGQQVTLSCSPISGHRSVSWYQQTPGQGLQFLFEYFSETQRNKGNFPGRFSGRQFSNSRSEMNVSTLELGDSALYLCASTPKTRSSTDTQYFGPGTRLTVL.

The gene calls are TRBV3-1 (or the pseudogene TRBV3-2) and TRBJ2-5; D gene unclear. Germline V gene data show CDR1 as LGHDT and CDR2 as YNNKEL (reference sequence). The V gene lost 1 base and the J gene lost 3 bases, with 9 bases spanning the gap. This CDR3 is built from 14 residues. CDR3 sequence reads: CASSQARFEETQYF. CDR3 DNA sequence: TGTGCCAGCAGCCAAGCGCGATTTGAAGAGACCCAGTACTTC.

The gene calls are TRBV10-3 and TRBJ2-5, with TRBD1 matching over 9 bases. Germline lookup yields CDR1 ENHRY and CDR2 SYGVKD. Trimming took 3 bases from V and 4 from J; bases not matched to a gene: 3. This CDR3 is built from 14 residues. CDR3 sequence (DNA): TGTGCCATCAGTGACCAGACAGGGGGAGAGACCCAGTACTTC. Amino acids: CAISDQTGGETQYF.

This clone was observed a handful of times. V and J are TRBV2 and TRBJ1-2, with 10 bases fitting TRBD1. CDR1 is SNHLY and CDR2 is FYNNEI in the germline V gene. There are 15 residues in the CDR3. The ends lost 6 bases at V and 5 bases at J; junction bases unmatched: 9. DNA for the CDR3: TGTGCCAGCAGCGGGACAGGGGAGGGGGCTTATGGCTACACCTTC. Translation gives CASSGTGEGAYGYTF.

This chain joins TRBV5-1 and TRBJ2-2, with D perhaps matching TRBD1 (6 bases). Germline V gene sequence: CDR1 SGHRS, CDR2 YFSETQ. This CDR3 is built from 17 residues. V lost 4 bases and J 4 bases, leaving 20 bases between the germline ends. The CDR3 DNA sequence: TGCGCCAGCAGCCCGGATGCCACAGGGTCGGGCACCGGGGAGCTGTTTTTT. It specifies CASSPDATGSGTGELFF.

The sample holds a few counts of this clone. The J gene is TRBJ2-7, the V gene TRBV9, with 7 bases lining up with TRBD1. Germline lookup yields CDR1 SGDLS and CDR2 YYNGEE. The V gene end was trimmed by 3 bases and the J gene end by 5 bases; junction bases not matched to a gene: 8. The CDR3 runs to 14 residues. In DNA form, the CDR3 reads TGTGCCAGCAGCGCTCGGGGACAGTCGAACGAGCAGTACTTC. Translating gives CASSARGQSNEQYF.

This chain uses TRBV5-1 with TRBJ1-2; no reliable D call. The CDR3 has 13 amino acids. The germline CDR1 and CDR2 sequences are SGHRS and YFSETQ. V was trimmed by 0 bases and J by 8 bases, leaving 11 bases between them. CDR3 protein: CASSLDLEGGYTF. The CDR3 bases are TGCGCCAGCAGCTTGGATTTAGAGGGCGGCTACACCTTC.

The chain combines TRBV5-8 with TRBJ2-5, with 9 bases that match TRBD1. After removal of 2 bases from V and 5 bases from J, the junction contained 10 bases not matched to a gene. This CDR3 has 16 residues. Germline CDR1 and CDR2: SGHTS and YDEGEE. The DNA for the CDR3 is TGTGCCAGCAGCTTAGGATGGGGACAGGGACCGGAGACCCAGTACTTC. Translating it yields CASSLGWGQGPETQYF.

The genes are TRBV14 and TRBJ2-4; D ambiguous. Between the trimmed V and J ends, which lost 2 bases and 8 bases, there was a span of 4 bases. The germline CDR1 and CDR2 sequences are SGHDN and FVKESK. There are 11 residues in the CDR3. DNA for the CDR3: TGTGCCAGCAGCCAATATGACATTCAGTACTTC. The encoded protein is CASSQYDIQYF. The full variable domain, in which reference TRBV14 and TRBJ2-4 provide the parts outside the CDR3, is EAGVTQFPSHSVIEKGQTVTLRCDPISGHDNLYWYRRVMGKEIKFLLHFVKESKQDESGMPNNRFLAERTGGTYSTLKVQPAELEDSGVYFCASSQYDIQYFGAGTRLSVL.

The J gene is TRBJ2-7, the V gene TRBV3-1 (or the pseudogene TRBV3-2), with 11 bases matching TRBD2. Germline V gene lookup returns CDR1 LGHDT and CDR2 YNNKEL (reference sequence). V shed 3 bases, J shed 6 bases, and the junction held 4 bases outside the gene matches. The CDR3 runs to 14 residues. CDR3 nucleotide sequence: TGTGCCAGCAGCCAGACCACTAGCGGGGGCGAGCAGTACTTC. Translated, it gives CASSQTTSGGEQYF.

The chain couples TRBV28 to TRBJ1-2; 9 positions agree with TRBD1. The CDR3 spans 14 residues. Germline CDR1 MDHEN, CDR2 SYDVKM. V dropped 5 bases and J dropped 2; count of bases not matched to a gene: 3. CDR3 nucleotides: TGTGCCAGCAGTCCCGGGACAGGGAACTATGGCTACACCTTC. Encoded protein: CASSPGTGNYGYTF.

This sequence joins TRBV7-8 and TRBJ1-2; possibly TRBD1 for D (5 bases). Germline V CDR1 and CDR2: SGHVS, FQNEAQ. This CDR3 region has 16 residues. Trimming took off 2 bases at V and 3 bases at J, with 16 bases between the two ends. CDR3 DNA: TGTGCCAGCAGCTTATCTTCGTCAGGGTTGGACTATGGCTACACCTTC. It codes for CASSLSSSGLDYGYTF.

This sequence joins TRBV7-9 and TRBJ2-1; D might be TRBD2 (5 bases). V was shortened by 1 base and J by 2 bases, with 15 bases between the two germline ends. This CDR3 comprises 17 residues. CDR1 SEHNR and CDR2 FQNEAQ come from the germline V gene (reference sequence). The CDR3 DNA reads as TGTGCCAGCAGCTTAGGGTTTAAACGGGATACCTACAATGAGCAGTTCTTC. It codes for CASSLGFKRDTYNEQFF.

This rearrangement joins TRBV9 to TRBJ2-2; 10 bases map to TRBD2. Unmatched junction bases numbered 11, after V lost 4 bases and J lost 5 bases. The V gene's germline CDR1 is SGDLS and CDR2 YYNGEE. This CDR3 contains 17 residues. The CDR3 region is CASSPQGTSVTTGELFF. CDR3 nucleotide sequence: TGTGCCAGCAGCCCCCAGGGGACTAGCGTTACGACCGGGGAGCTGTTTTTT.